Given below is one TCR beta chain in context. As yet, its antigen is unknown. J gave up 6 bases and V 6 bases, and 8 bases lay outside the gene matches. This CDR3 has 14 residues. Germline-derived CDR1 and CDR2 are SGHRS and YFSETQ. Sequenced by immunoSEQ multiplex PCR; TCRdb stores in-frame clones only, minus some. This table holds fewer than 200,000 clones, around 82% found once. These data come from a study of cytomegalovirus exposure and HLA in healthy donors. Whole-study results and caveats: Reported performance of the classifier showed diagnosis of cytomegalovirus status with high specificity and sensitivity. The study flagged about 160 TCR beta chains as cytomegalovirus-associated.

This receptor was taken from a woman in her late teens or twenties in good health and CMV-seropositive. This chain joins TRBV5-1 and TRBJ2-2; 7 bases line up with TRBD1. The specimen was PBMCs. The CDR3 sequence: CASKGDRDSGELFF. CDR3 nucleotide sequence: TGCGCCAGCAAGGGGGACAGAGATTCCGGGGAGCTGTTTTTT.